This T cell receptor (beta chain) was retrieved from a study of post-analysis software for immune sequencing data. On the study more broadly: Secondary progressive, relapsing-remitting and progressive-relapsing multiple sclerosis were among the included disease courses. Study observations and caveats: TRBV5-6, TRBV5-1 and TRBV20-1 were among five TRBV segments more frequent in patients than controls. Compared with controls, patients showed significantly lower normalized Chao1 diversity.

Notes on this clonotype: Antigen: not known.

The authors incorporated unique molecular identifiers into the TCR beta cDNA libraries. Researchers reported some 500,000 cDNA molecules coming from around 1 to 9.1 million T cells. In TCRdb, the PCR reads were re-called with MiXCR into one record per CDR3 protein. The repertoire has roughly 650,000 distinct CDR3 sequences, 55% to 60% of them found once; the top ten carry about 11%. V shed 6 bases and J shed 7 bases, with 15 bases lying between them. There are 13 residues in the CDR3. The sequence derives from a girl aged 2 to 10 with multiple sclerosis. The sequenced material came from blood. The chain recombines TRBV12-3 or TRBV12-4 with TRBJ1-2, with D perhaps matching TRBD1 (6 bases). The CDR3 DNA reads TGTGCCAGCAGGGCCGGGACAACAAGTGGCTACACCTTC. It codes for CASRAGTTSGYTF.